Each of the 14 T cell receptor beta chains below was sequenced from the same sample in a study of shared clonotypes between healthy human individuals. Libraries were prepared by immunoSEQ multiplex PCR; TCRdb keeps only in-frame clonotypes and omits some of them. Of 2 million to 2.5 million clones listed, 80% to 95% are singletons. Sequences were obtained from naive CD4+ T cells from PBMCs. Subset denoted: CD45RA+ positively selected. Source of these receptors: a man younger than 30 in good health. Some clones in this sample may be carry-over from other donors' samples.

This chain's CDR3 is CASSSAGGTGNTIYF. The CDR3 nucleotides are TGTGCCAGCAGCAGTGCCGGAGGTACTGGAAACACCATATATTTT. The rearrangement uses TRBV21-1 and TRBJ1-3. TRBV21-1 is a pseudogene. The CDR3 consists of 15 residues.

Only a few counts were recorded for this clone. This rearrangement joins TRBV14 to TRBJ1-1; no firm D call. The CDR3 has 13 amino acids. The germline V and J ends were trimmed by 0 bases and 2 bases, with 4 bases remaining between them. Germline CDR1 reads SGHDN; CDR2 reads FVKESK. The CDR3 DNA is TGTGCCAGCAGCCAAGATCATAACACTGAAGCTTTCTTT. Residues: CASSQDHNTEAFF.

This rearrangement joins TRBV9 to TRBJ2-5; 7 bases line up with TRBD2. CDR1 is SGDLS, CDR2 YYNGEE, per germline. V dropped 0 bases and J dropped 1; count of bases not matched to a gene: 6. The CDR3 has 16 residues. This CDR3 is CASSVGSREAQETQYF. The CDR3 coding sequence is TGTGCCAGCAGCGTAGGTTCCCGGGAGGCCCAAGAGACCCAGTACTTC.

The chain couples TRBV18 to TRBJ1-1, with 9 bases matching TRBD1. V was clipped by 3 bases and J by 4 bases; unmatched bases: 6. The CDR3 length is 15 residues. Germline CDR1 is KGHSH and CDR2 is LQKENI. CDR3 in amino acids: CASSPPDRGGTEAFF. CDR3 sequence (DNA): TGTGCCAGCTCACCCCCGGACAGGGGAGGCACTGAAGCTTTCTTT.

The genes are TRBV7-9 and TRBJ2-5; 7 bases fit TRBD1. The junction had 10 bases not matched to a gene; V was cut back by 5 bases and J by 7 bases. The CDR3 runs 14 residues. The germline V gene encodes CDR1 SEHNR and CDR2 FQNEAQ (reference sequence). This CDR3 reads CASSPGTVPGTQYF. The CDR3 region has the DNA TGTGCCAGCAGCCCGGGGACAGTCCCGGGGACCCAGTACTTC.

The chain uses TRBV28 and TRBJ2-3; D is ambiguous. The V gene lost 7 bases and the J gene lost 2 bases, with 7 bases spanning the gap. The CDR3 covers 12 residues. Germline lookup yields CDR1 MDHEN and CDR2 SYDVKM. The DNA for the CDR3 is TGTGCCAGCAACCAAAACACAGATACGCAGTATTTT. Its translation: CASNQNTDTQYF. The variable domain in full, with the rest retrieved from reference TRBV28 and TRBJ2-3, is DVKVTQSSRYLVKRTGEKVFLECVQDMDHENMFWYRQDPGLGLRLIYFSYDVKMKEKGDIPEGYSVSREKKERFSLILESASTNQTSMYLCASNQNTDTQYFGPGTRLTVL.

The rearrangement joins TRBV2 to TRBJ1-1; a possible D gene is TRBD1 (6 bases). Germline V gene data show CDR1 as SNHLY and CDR2 as FYNNEI. CDR3 length: 13 amino acids. With 3 bases removed from V and 1 base from J, the gap between germline ends came to 6 bases. The CDR3 loop reads CASSEGANTEAFF. The CDR3 DNA is TGTGCCAGCAGTGAGGGGGCGAACACTGAAGCTTTCTTT.

The DNA for the CDR3 is TGCGCCAGCAGCCCAGGAGGGACAGCTGAAGCTTTCTTT. Encoded protein: CASSPGGTAEAFF. The chain carries TRBV5-1 and TRBJ1-1, with 7 bases that match TRBD1. Trimming removed 4 bases from V and 6 bases from J; junction bases left unmatched: 6. This CDR3 region has 13 residues. CDR1 and CDR2 (germline): SGHRS, YFSETQ.

The chain joins TRBV14 to TRBJ1-2, with D unclear. The CDR3 length is 15 residues. The V gene lost 2 bases and the J gene lost 4 bases, with 14 bases spanning the gap. From germline, CDR1 is SGHDN and CDR2 FVKESK. The DNA of the CDR3 is TGTGCCAGCAGCCAACGGGGAATCGGAGTCTATGGCTACACCTTC. Its translation is CASSQRGIGVYGYTF.

As DNA, the CDR3 is TGTGCCACTAAACGGGGCCTCGAGCAGTACTTC. This gives the protein CATKRGLEQYF. The chain recombines TRBV28 with TRBJ2-7; D is perhaps TRBD1 or TRBD2 (5 bases each). Germline CDR1 MDHEN, CDR2 SYDVKM. CDR3 size: 11 residues. Trimming removed 10 bases at V and 6 bases at J, with 13 bases between.

Points on this clone: The sample contains more than one DNA sequence encoding this CDR3. The CDR3 region has the DNA TGTGCCTGGAGTGTCCAATCTAACTATGGCTACACCTTC. Amino acids: CAWSVQSNYGYTF. The gene calls are TRBV30 and TRBJ1-2; D remains ambiguous. Looked up from germline, CDR1 is GTSNPN and CDR2 is SVGIG (reference sequence). Trimming took 0 bases from V and 0 from J, leaving 5 bases between them. This CDR3 contains 13 residues.

This chain uses TRBV27 with TRBJ2-7; the D gene is possibly TRBD1 (5 bases). With 8 bases removed from V and 2 bases from J, the gap between germline ends came to 13 bases. This CDR3 has 13 amino acids. Germline CDR1 is MNHEY and CDR2 is SMNVEV (reference sequence). The CDR3 sequence is CASRIGVPYEQYF. The CDR3 nucleotides are TGTGCCAGCCGGATAGGGGTTCCCTACGAGCAGTACTTC.

This chain links TRBV6-6 with TRBJ2-7; possibly TRBD2 for D (6 bases). The length of the CDR3 is 13 residues. The germline V gene encodes CDR1 MNHNY and CDR2 SVGAGI (reference sequence). V was trimmed by 6 bases and J by 4 bases, leaving 13 bases between them. The chain's CDR3 is CASRTRDFYEQYF. The DNA of the CDR3 is TGTGCCAGCAGGACTCGGGACTTTTACGAGCAGTACTTC.

Only one count was recorded for this clone. The genes are TRBV30 and TRBJ2-5, with 8 bases lining up with TRBD2. The last part of the DNA fits TRBJ2-7 better; the J call may be wrong. Germline CDR1 and CDR2: GTSNPN and SVGIG (reference sequence). The CDR3 is made up of 13 amino acids. CDR3 nucleotides: TGTGCCTGGAGTGTCACTAGCGGCTACGAGCAGTACTTC. Residues: CAWSVTSGYEQYF.